This T cell receptor (beta chain) is drawn from a study of lymphopenia after photon versus proton radiotherapy. Trimming took 5 bases from V and 0 from J; bases not matched to a gene: 6. Germline assignment: CDR1 MGHDK and CDR2 SYGVNS. The CDR3 extends over 16 amino acids. The assay was immunoSEQ multiplex PCR, and TCRdb's table has in-frame clones only and misses some. The sample carries some 25,000 clones, less than 90% recorded once. This TCR came from a woman between 45 and 60 years old with pancreatic cancer. V is TRBV25-1 and J is TRBJ1-3; 8 nucleotides match TRBD1. Sequences were derived from peripheral blood, sampled from a patient treated with photon-based radiotherapy. CDR3 sequence reads: CASSTKTGGSGNTIYF. The CDR3 coding sequence is TGTGCCAGCAGTACGAAAACAGGGGGCTCTGGAAACACCATATATTTT.